The T cell receptor (beta chain) under discussion was sequenced for a study of shared clonotypes between healthy human individuals. Several immunoSEQ plates received, in even portions, the genomic DNA of each subset. TCRdb keeps only in-frame clones here, not all; method: immunoSEQ multiplex PCR. Here the sample spans 950,000 to 1,300,000 clones, around 74% being singletons. V lost 0 bases to trimming and J lost 0 bases, with 10 bases between them. Germline assignment: CDR1 SGHRS and CDR2 YFSETQ. This CDR3 comprises 16 residues. CD45RA+ naive and CD45RA-negative memory subsets were separated from CD4+ cells.

The genes are TRBV5-1 and TRBJ1-3; a weak D match, TRBD1 (5 bases). This TCR came from a man aged 18 to 30 in good health. The sample taken for sequencing was memory CD4+ T cells sorted from blood. Specified subset: CD45RA-negative fraction. The CDR3 nucleotides read TGCGCCAGCAGCTTGGGGGCAGGGAGCTCTGGAAACACCATATATTTT. It yields the protein CASSLGAGSSGNTIYF.